Shown below are 15 T cell receptor beta chains from a single sample sequenced in a study of shared clonotypes between healthy human individuals. The assay was immunoSEQ multiplex PCR, and TCRdb's table has in-frame clones only and misses some. Altogether around 980,000 clones are present, 75% to 85% being singletons, with the ten largest covering 0.55% to 0.7%. Material: memory CD4+ T cells from PBMCs. Stated subset: CD45RA-negative fraction. Source of these receptors: a man younger than 30 in good health. Some clones in this sample may be carry-over from other donors' samples.

The CDR3 region has the DNA TGTGCCAGCAGTCCTCTAGCGGGAGGTTACGAGCAGTACTTC. This encodes CASSPLAGGYEQYF. J is TRBJ2-7 and V is TRBV28; 11 bases are a match to TRBD2. The ends lost 5 bases at V and 4 bases at J; junction bases unmatched: 4. The CDR3 extends over 14 amino acids. CDR1 is MDHEN and CDR2 is SYDVKM in the germline V gene.

The chain uses TRBV5-1 and TRBJ1-1; the D is unclear. This CDR3 contains 14 residues. Trimming removed 0 bases from V and 4 bases from J, with 10 bases in between. Germline V lookup: CDR1 SGHRS, CDR2 YFSETQ. CDR3 DNA: TGCGCCAGCAGCTTGGGGGAGTGGGGCACTGAAGCTTTCTTT. This encodes CASSLGEWGTEAFF.

Comment on this clone: This clone may be a read error of a much larger clone one base away. The same CDR3 arises from other DNA sequences in this sample as well. This chain uses TRBV7-2 with TRBJ1-2, with 9 bases that match TRBD1. The germline V gene encodes CDR1 SGHTA and CDR2 FQGNSA. This CDR3 comprises 16 residues. The CDR3 sequence: CASSLAAGQGIWKYTF. CDR3 sequence (DNA): TGTGCCAGCAGCCTAGCGGCGGGACAGGGAATTTGGAAGTACACCTTC. Supplemented by reference TRBV7-2 and TRBJ1-2, the full variable domain reads GAGVSQSPSNKVTEKGKDVELRCDPISGHTALYWYRQSLGQGLEFLIYFQGNSAPDKSGLPSDRFSAERTGGSVSTLTIQRTQQEDSAVYLCASSLAAGQGIWKYTFGSGTRLTVV.

This clone has a handful of counts. The chain employs TRBV5-6 and TRBJ2-5; D is unclear. The J call may be wrong; the DNA end is better matched by TRBJ2-7. CDR1 is SGHDT and CDR2 is YYEEEE in the germline V gene. This CDR3 has 13 residues. CDR3 sequence reads: CASGLSGNYEQYF. CDR3 in DNA: TGTGCCAGCGGTCTATCGGGCAACTACGAGCAGTACTTC.

This clone was recorded a few times. The sample carries other DNA sequences with the same CDR3. The chain has TRBV2 and TRBJ2-1; TRBD2 agrees at 13 bases. Germline V CDR1 and CDR2: SNHLY, FYNNEI. The CDR3 consists of 15 residues. V was pared by 4 bases and J by 4 bases, with 1 base of the junction left unmatched. CDR3 bases: TGTGCCAGCAGTGCGGGACTAGCGGGATACAATGAGCAGTTCTTC. It specifies CASSAGLAGYNEQFF.

This clone was recorded many times. For the CDR3, the DNA is TGTGCCAGCAGCGGGGGGGTAAGCGCCTACGAGCAGTACTTC. Protein: CASSGGVSAYEQYF. The chain links TRBV7-9 to TRBJ2-7, with 7 bases matching TRBD2. The CDR3 length is 14 residues. The V segment lost 5 bases and the J segment 2 bases; nucleotides outside the gene matches: 6. Germline CDR1 is SEHNR and CDR2 is FQNEAQ (reference sequence). Complete variable domain (other parts from reference TRBV7-9 and TRBJ2-7): DTGVSQNPRHKITKRGQNVTFRCDPISEHNRLYWYRQTLGQGPEFLTYFQNEAQLEKSRLLSDRFSAERPKGSFSTLEIQRTEQGDSAMYLCASSGGVSAYEQYFGPGTRLTVT.

CDR3 sequence (DNA): TGTGCCAGCAGCTTAATGCACAGGGTAGCCGGGGAGCTGTTTTTT. Translated: CASSLMHRVAGELFF. The rearrangement links TRBV7-3 to TRBJ2-2; a weak D match, TRBD1 (6 bases). CDR3 length equals 15 residues. Per germline, CDR1 SGHTA and CDR2 FQGTGA. V lost 1 base, J lost 6 bases, and 12 bases lay in between.

This clone came up once. V is TRBV4-1 and J is TRBJ2-1; D gene ambiguous. Trimming left V 4 bases short and J 0 bases short, with 7 bases between. The germline V gene encodes CDR1 MGHRA and CDR2 YSYEKL. The CDR3 consists of 14 residues. The CDR3 DNA sequence: TGCGCCAGCAGCCCCGGCGGCTCCTACAATGAGCAGTTCTTC. This sequence encodes CASSPGGSYNEQFF.

A word on this clone: Other DNA sequences in this specimen translate into the identical CDR3. The chain employs TRBV10-3 and TRBJ2-7, with D perhaps matching TRBD1 (5 bases). Looked up from germline, CDR1 is ENHRY and CDR2 is SYGVKD. This CDR3 contains 15 residues. Trimming took off 5 bases at V and 3 bases at J, with 17 bases between the two ends. CDR3 loop: CAISKHDSLYYEQYF. CDR3 nucleotide sequence: TGTGCCATCAGTAAGCACGACAGCCTATACTACGAGCAGTACTTC.

The chain employs TRBV19 and TRBJ2-4; 10 nucleotides line up with TRBD1. V was clipped by 6 bases and J by 7 bases; unmatched bases: 6. The germline V gene encodes CDR1 LNHDA and CDR2 SQIVND (reference sequence). CDR3 length: 14 amino acids. CDR3 amino acids: CASSPGQGWNIQYF. CDR3 nucleotides: TGTGCCAGTAGCCCGGGACAGGGGTGGAACATTCAGTACTTC.

This clone has more than one count but fewer than ten. This chain connects TRBV11-3 to TRBJ1-4; D perhaps matches TRBD1 (5 bases). Germline lookup yields CDR1 SGHNT and CDR2 YENEEA. Trimming shortened V by 1 base and J by 2 bases, and 11 bases separated the two germline ends. The CDR3 covers 16 residues. The CDR3 region has the DNA TGTGCCAGCAGCTTAGGCAGGGCCAGTACTAATGAAAAACTGTTTTTT. Amino acid sequence: CASSLGRASTNEKLFF.

The CDR3 sequence: CASSGGWSNQPQHF. Written as DNA, the CDR3 is TGTGCCAGCAGTGGAGGTTGGAGCAATCAGCCCCAGCATTTT. The V call is TRBV27, the J call TRBJ1-5; D gene uncertain. CDR1 and CDR2 (germline): MNHEY, SMNVEV (reference sequence). This CDR3 contains 14 residues. The germline V and J ends were trimmed by 5 bases and 1 base, with 9 bases remaining between them.

This clone was seen only a few times. The gene calls are TRBV29-1 and TRBJ1-1; tentatively, D is TRBD1 (5 bases). Germline CDR1 SQVTM, CDR2 ANQGSEA. The CDR3 sequence is 18 residues long. Trimming removed 3 bases from V and 1 base from J, with 24 bases in between. CDR3 sequence (DNA): TGCAGCGTTGATGGCCAACTTGGGACTCCTGGCACGAACACTGAAGCTTTCTTT. Translated: CSVDGQLGTPGTNTEAFF.

The rearrangement links TRBV18 to TRBJ1-3; tentative D call: TRBD1 (6 bases). Germline loops: CDR1 KGHSH, CDR2 LQKENI. The CDR3 runs 16 residues. Trimming took off 3 bases at V and 4 bases at J, with 16 bases between the two ends. The CDR3 region is CASSPPTGSHGNTIYF. The CDR3 region has the DNA TGTGCCAGCTCACCCCCGACAGGATCCCACGGAAACACCATATATTTT.

This rearrangement joins TRBV4-1 to TRBJ1-2; D unresolved. Trimming removed 0 bases from V and 4 bases from J, with 15 bases in between. The germline V gene has CDR1 MGHRA and CDR2 YSYEKL. This CDR3 spans 16 amino acids. As DNA, the CDR3 is TGCGCCAGCAGCCAAGATCCCCCGGGGAATACCTATGGCTACACCTTC. It is translated as CASSQDPPGNTYGYTF.